Described below is a single T cell receptor beta chain sequence and its context. The CDR3 spans 12 residues. V lost 8 bases to trimming and J lost 0 bases, with 7 bases between them. Germline-derived CDR1 and CDR2 are SGHNT and YENEEA. These data are taken from a study of T cell repertoires in aging, cancer and after chemotherapy. Multiplex touch-down PCR with TRB-A/B primers amplified rearranged V-D-J TRB sequences. In TCRdb, the multiplex PCR reads were re-called with MiXCR into one record per CDR3 protein. The profile covers thousands of distinct CDR3 sequences, with under 50% appearing a single time and 10% to 15% taken by the ten largest. The template was genomic DNA from peripheral blood, not RNA.

The TCR was taken from a human donor with a solid tumor. Sequenced sample: blood. The J gene is TRBJ1-1, the V gene TRBV11-3; D not certain. The CDR3 is CASGLMNTEAFF. CDR3 bases: TGTGCCAGCGGCCTGATGAACACTGAAGCTTTCTTT.